The rows below give T cell receptor beta chains drawn from one sample of a study of human T cells and chemical hapten exposure. MiXCR, run by TCRdb on the RACE reads, gives a single entry per CDR3 protein. The data contain 40,000 or so distinct CDR3 sequences, over 3.5% of them singletons. The material sequenced was whole blood, taken in connection with sensitization to the hapten diphenylcyclopropenone (DPC). These TCRs come from a man aged 45 to 65 with alopecia areata. Some clones in this sample may be carry-over from other donors' samples. Each CDR3 is given with its conserved first and last residue. Fields, in order: D gene, V gene, J gene, clone size, CDR3 DNA, CDR3 protein. D genes are given only for firm matches. Not every row has a clone size; where given, it reads once, few, many or a size class.

TRBD1	TRBV5-1	TRBJ2-5	-	TGCGCCAGCTCCCCAGGGGGCGAGGAGACCCAGTACTTC	CASSPGGEETQYF
-	TRBV7-6	TRBJ1-2	many	TGTGCCAGCAGCTTAGACAGGGAAAGTGGTGGCTACACCTTC	CASSLDRESGGYTF
-	TRBV5-1	TRBJ2-3	many	TGCGCCAGCAGTGAGGACAGAAGCACAGATACGCAGTATTTT	CASSEDRSTDTQYF
-	TRBV18	TRBJ2-3	few	TGTGCCAGCTCACCGCGCCCAGCGGTTAACACAGATACGCAGTATTTT	CASSPRPAVNTDTQYF
TRBD1	TRBV10-1	TRBJ2-7	few	TGCGCCAGCAGCCGGACAGGGCTCGGCGAGCAGTACTTC	CASSRTGLGEQYF
TRBD2	TRBV7-2	TRBJ2-3	many	TGTGCCAGCAGCGGGGCAGCGGGAGTCACGGATACGCAGTATTTT	CASSGAAGVTDTQYF
TRBD1	TRBV3-1	TRBJ1-6	-	TGTGCCAGCAGCCCAACACAGGGGTTGGGTTCACCCCTCCACTTT	CASSPTQGLGSPLHF
TRBD1	TRBV7-2	TRBJ1-1	many	TGTGCCAGCAGACCAACAGGGGACCACACTGAAGCTTTCTTT	CASRPTGDHTEAFF
TRBD2	TRBV7-2	TRBJ2-3	many	TGTGCCAGCAGCTTAGTATTGGGACTAGCGGGAGGAGATACGCAGTATTTT	CASSLVLGLAGGDTQYF
-	TRBV10-3	TRBJ1-1	-	TGTGCCATCAGCCGGGACGGCGACACTGAAGCTTTCTTT	CAISRDGDTEAFF
TRBD2	TRBV6-1	TRBJ2-7	many	TGTGCCAGCTCGCCTACTAGCGGGACCCATCCCTACGAGCAGTACTTC	CASSPTSGTHPYEQYF
-	TRBV19	TRBJ2-4	many	TGTGCCAGTAGTTTCTCCTTACTAGATTATGGTGAAGACATTCAGTACTTC	CASSFSLLDYGEDIQYF
-	TRBV3-1	TRBJ2-5	many	TGTGCCAGCAGCCAAGAAGGATTTCAAGAGACCCAGTACTTC	CASSQEGFQETQYF
TRBD2	TRBV4-2	TRBJ2-3	many	TGTGCCAGCAGCCAAGTCACTAGCGGGGCAGATACGCAGTATTTT	CASSQVTSGADTQYF
TRBD2	TRBV10-1	TRBJ2-3	many	TGCGCCAGCAGTGGTTCTAGCGGGTTGACAGATACGCAGTATTTT	CASSGSSGLTDTQYF
-	TRBV7-2	TRBJ2-7	many	TGTGCCAGCAGCTTTGTTCAGGGGTACGAGCAGTACTTC	CASSFVQGYEQYF
-	TRBV20-1	TRBJ2-7	many	TGCAGTGCTAGGGCGCCGCGGGACCGCAGCTCCTACGAGCAGTACTTC	CSARAPRDRSSYEQYF
TRBD1	TRBV4-1	TRBJ2-1	many	TGCGCCAGCAGCCACCAGTCGGACAGGGCGGATGAGCAGTTCTTC	CASSHQSDRADEQFF
TRBD2	TRBV6-5	TRBJ2-3	many	TGTGCCAGCAGTTACGGGGGGGGGAACACAGATACGCAGTATTTT	CASSYGGGNTDTQYF
-	TRBV30	TRBJ1-5	many	TGTGCCTGGAGTGTGAGTGGGGCGGCAATTGAGCCCCAGCATTTT	CAWSVSGAAIEPQHF
-	TRBV12-3/TRBV12-4	TRBJ1-1	many	TGTGCCAGCAGCGTAACAGGGAGCCGGAACACTGAAGCTTTCTTT	CASSVTGSRNTEAFF
TRBD2	TRBV28	TRBJ2-1	many	TGTGCCAGCAGTTTGCCGGGAGGGGTGAGCGGTGGGGGGAATGAGCAGTTCTTC	CASSLPGGVSGGGNEQFF
-	TRBV29-1	TRBJ1-4	-	TGCAGCGTTGGGGGCCCGAATGAAAAACTGTTTTTT	CSVGGPNEKLFF
TRBD2	TRBV12-3/TRBV12-4	TRBJ2-3	many	TGTGCCAGCAGTTTTCCGGGACTAGAGGCAGATACGCAGTATTTT	CASSFPGLEADTQYF
TRBD2	TRBV6-5	TRBJ2-5	many	TGTGCCAGCAGTACGACTAGCGGGGTTGGTAAGACCCAGTACTTC	CASSTTSGVGKTQYF
TRBD2	TRBV19	TRBJ2-5	many	TGTGCCAGTAGTATCTCAGCGGGGGAAGAGACCCAGTACTTC	CASSISAGEETQYF
TRBD2	TRBV20-1	TRBJ2-2	many	TGCAGTGCTAGAGATCGGACTAGGAGCACCGGGGAGCTGTTTTTT	CSARDRTRSTGELFF
-	TRBV7-8	TRBJ1-2	many	TGTGCCAGCAGCTTAGAAGCGCCAGGAGACTATGGCTACACCTTC	CASSLEAPGDYGYTF
-	TRBV11-2	TRBJ2-7	many	TGTGCCAGCAGCTTATCCGAGGGCCCCTACGAGCAGTACTTC	CASSLSEGPYEQYF
-	TRBV5-1	TRBJ2-3	many	TGCGCCAGCAGCTTGGGAACTAGCCGCGCTGGAGATACGCAGTATTTT	CASSLGTSRAGDTQYF
-	TRBV9	TRBJ1-1	many	TGTGCCAGCAGCGTAGTCCCGGGAAGCACTGAAGCTTTCTTT	CASSVVPGSTEAFF
-	TRBV6-5	TRBJ2-3	many	TGTGCCAGCAGCAACCTTGAGCGGGTCAGCACAGATACGCAGTATTTT	CASSNLERVSTDTQYF
-	TRBV21-1	TRBJ2-3	many	TGTGCCAGCAGCGGGCAGAGTCTTGGCACAGATACGCAGTATTTT	CASSGQSLGTDTQYF
TRBD1	TRBV20-1	TRBJ2-7	many	TGCAGTGCTACAGGGGGTTACGAGCAGTACTTC	CSATGGYEQYF
-	TRBV9	TRBJ2-3	many	TGTGCCAGCGGACGGCCACCAACAGATACGCAGTATTTT	CASGRPPTDTQYF